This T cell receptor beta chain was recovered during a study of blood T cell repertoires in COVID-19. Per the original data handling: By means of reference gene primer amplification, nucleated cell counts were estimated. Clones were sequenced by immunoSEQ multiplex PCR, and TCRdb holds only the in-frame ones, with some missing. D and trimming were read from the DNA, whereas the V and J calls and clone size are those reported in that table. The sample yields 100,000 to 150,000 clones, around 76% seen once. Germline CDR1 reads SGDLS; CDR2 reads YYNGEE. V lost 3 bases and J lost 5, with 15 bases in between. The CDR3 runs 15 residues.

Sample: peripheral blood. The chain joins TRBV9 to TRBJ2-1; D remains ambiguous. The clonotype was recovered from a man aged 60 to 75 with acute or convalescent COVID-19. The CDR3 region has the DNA TGTGCCAGCAGCGCCGCAGGCTCCAGGAACAATGAGCAGTTCTTC. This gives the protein CASSAAGSRNNEQFF.